A selection of T cell receptor beta chains follows, all from one sample in a study of blood T cells in healthy people across ages. TCRdb reanalysed the 5' RACE reads using MiXCR and keeps one entry per CDR3 protein. The data hold under 2,000,000 distinct CDR3 sequences, with 49% observed a single time. Sample: blood. These receptors were taken from a woman aged 40 to 50 in good health. Both conserved end residues are part of each CDR3. Fields, in order: clone size, V gene, CDR3 length, J gene, D gene, CDR3 DNA, CDR3 protein. The D gene is left open where the match is weak. Some rows have no size entry. The others give once, few or many, or a class for an expanded clone.

>-|TRBV2|16|TRBJ2-5|TRBD1
TGTGCCAGCAGTTTTTCGGGACAGGGGGTTTCTGCGACCCAGTACTTC
CASSFSGQGVSATQYF
>-|TRBV20-1|14|TRBJ2-5|TRBD2
TGCAGTGCGTCGACTAGCGGACCACAAGAGACCCAGTACTTC
CSASTSGPQETQYF
>-|TRBV12-3/TRBV12-4|14|TRBJ1-1|-
TGTGCCAGCAGTTTCCGGACAGCGGACACTGAAGCTTTCTTT
CASSFRTADTEAFF
>few|TRBV27|13|TRBJ2-7|-
TGTGCCAGCAGACGGACGGATACCTACGAGCAGTACTTC
CASRRTDTYEQYF
>-|TRBV20-1|14|TRBJ2-3|-
TGCAGTGCTAGACTCAGTTCTAGCACAGATACGCAGTATTTT
CSARLSSSTDTQYF
>-|TRBV28|16|TRBJ2-7|TRBD2
TGTGCCAGCAGTCTACCTAGCGGGAGCTCCTACAATGAGCAGTACTTC
CASSLPSGSSYNEQYF
>few|TRBV4-2|16|TRBJ2-3|TRBD2
TGTGCCAGCAGCCTCGCGACTAGCGGGGTACCAGATACGCAGTATTTT
CASSLATSGVPDTQYF
>few|TRBV28|14|TRBJ2-1|-
TGTGCCAGCAGTCAAGCCTCACCACCCGATGAGCAGTTCTTC
CASSQASPPDEQFF
>-|TRBV7-3|14|TRBJ2-1|TRBD1
TGTGCCAGCAGCTCTGGGACAGGGTTCAATGAGCAGTTCTTC
CASSSGTGFNEQFF
>-|TRBV7-9|16|TRBJ1-5|-
TGTGCCAGCAGCTTAGGCACAGCCTATAGCAATCAGCCCCAGCATTTT
CASSLGTAYSNQPQHF
>-|TRBV7-2|19|TRBJ2-7|TRBD2
TGTGCCAGCAGCACCAGAGCCGGACTAGCGGGGGGGCTCTCCTACGAGCAGTACTTC
CASSTRAGLAGGLSYEQYF
>-|TRBV20-1|15|TRBJ2-5|TRBD2
TGCAGTGCTCCAACGGCCCCGGGGGGCCAAGAGACCCAGTACTTC
CSAPTAPGGQETQYF
>few|TRBV4-3|13|TRBJ1-2|-
TGCGCCAGCAGCCAAGGAGGGGCGCGTGGCTACACCTTC
CASSQGGARGYTF
>few|TRBV4-1|15|TRBJ1-2|TRBD1
TGCGCCAGCAGCTTGGCAGGGGGCAGGAACTATGGCTACACCTTC
CASSLAGGRNYGYTF
>once|TRBV5-8|15|TRBJ2-1|-
TGTGCCAGCAGCCTCTGGGGAGGTTCGAGTAATGAGCAGTTCTTC
CASSLWGGSSNEQFF
>few|TRBV11-2|14|TRBJ2-7|-
TGTGCCAGCAGCTTGGCCGGGGGAGAGAGCGAGCAGTACTTC
CASSLAGGESEQYF
>-|TRBV5-1|18|TRBJ2-3|TRBD1
TGCGCCAGCAGGTTTGGGGACCAGGGGGCTCGGACGACCGATACGCAGTATTTT
CASRFGDQGARTTDTQYF
>-|TRBV6-5|15|TRBJ1-6|TRBD1
TGTGCCAGCAGGATTCGACAGGGAATCAATTCACCCCTCCACTTT
CASRIRQGINSPLHF
>-|TRBV10-3|11|TRBJ1-2|-
TGTGCCATCAGTGACGCGGTCGGCTACACCTTC
CAISDAVGYTF
>-|TRBV7-3|16|TRBJ2-5|TRBD1
TGTGCCAGCAGCGCCCTCAAACAGGGGCAGGGGGAGACCCAGTACTTC
CASSALKQGQGETQYF
>once|TRBV9|14|TRBJ2-3|-
TGTGCCAGCAGCGTAGTAGGAGCGCTGGATACGCAGTATTTT
CASSVVGALDTQYF
>few|TRBV29-1|14|TRBJ2-5|TRBD2
TGCAGCGTGGGGACTAGCGGGGGAACTGGGACCCAGTACTTC
CSVGTSGGTGTQYF
>-|TRBV25-1|18|TRBJ2-5|-
TGTGCCAGCAGTCCCCCCCGGAGCGTGCCAGGGGGAGGGGAGACCCAGTACTTC
CASSPPRSVPGGGETQYF
>-|TRBV7-9|16|TRBJ2-4|-
TGTGCCAGCAGCCTAAACCAGCGTCTAGCCAAAAACATTCAGTACTTC
CASSLNQRLAKNIQYF
>-|TRBV12-3/TRBV12-4|14|TRBJ2-1|TRBD2
TGTGCCAGCATAGGGACTAGCGGGGGGAGTGAGCAGTTCTTC
CASIGTSGGSEQFF
>-|TRBV20-1|16|TRBJ2-3|-
TGCAGTGCTAGAGATACCTCGGCTCCCGTCACAGATACGCAGTATTTT
CSARDTSAPVTDTQYF
>few|TRBV2|15|TRBJ2-6|-
TGTGCCAGCAGTGTAGTAATCTCTGGGGCCAACGTCCTGACTTTC
CASSVVISGANVLTF
>-|TRBV29-1|12|TRBJ1-1|-
TGCAGCGTTGACAGGACGGGAACTGAAGTTTTCTTT
CSVDRTGTEVFF
>-|TRBV28|15|TRBJ1-6|-
TGTGCCAGCACCCCTACAGGGCCGGATAATTCACCCCTCCACTTT
CASTPTGPDNSPLHF
>-|TRBV2|15|TRBJ1-2|TRBD1
TGTGCCACCAACCCTCCAGGGACAGGTATATATGGCTACACCTTC
CATNPPGTGIYGYTF
>few|TRBV5-1|15|TRBJ2-7|-
TGCGCCAGCAGCTTTGAAACGGGTGGAACCTACGAGCAGTACTTC
CASSFETGGTYEQYF
>-|TRBV6-5|14|TRBJ2-5|-
TGTGCCAGCAGGGAAGGCAGGGGGGCCAATGAGCAGTACTTC
CASREGRGANEQYF
>many|TRBV12-3/TRBV12-4|13|TRBJ1-2|TRBD1
TGTGCCAGCAGCCCACAGGGGGGCTATGGCTACACCTTC
CASSPQGGYGYTF
>many|TRBV4-1|15|TRBJ2-5|TRBD2
TGCGCCAGCAGCCAAGGAGGACTAGCGGGGGAGACCCAGTACTTC
CASSQGGLAGETQYF
>-|TRBV5-8|14|TRBJ1-4|-
TGTGCCAGCAGCTTGTGGAGGGACAATGAAAAACTGTTTTTT
CASSLWRDNEKLFF
>once|TRBV6-5|15|TRBJ2-3|-
TGTGCCAGCAGTTACCAGGGGACGAGCACAGATACGCAGTATTTT
CASSYQGTSTDTQYF
>few|TRBV5-1|16|TRBJ2-6|-
TGCGCCAGCACAGGGGACTTTAGCTCTGGGGCCAACGTCCTGACTTTC
CASTGDFSSGANVLTF
>-|TRBV6-2/TRBV6-3|16|TRBJ2-3|-
TGTGCCAGCAGTTATGGGGGACGGGACCAGACAGATACGCAGTATTTT
CASSYGGRDQTDTQYF
>-|TRBV7-2|14|TRBJ2-7|-
TGTGCCAGCAGCGATCAGGGACCAACCTACGAGCAGTACTTC
CASSDQGPTYEQYF
>-|TRBV3-1|14|TRBJ2-3|-
TGTGCCAGCAGCGGGGACCGCCCCATAGATACGCAGTATTTT
CASSGDRPIDTQYF
>-|TRBV7-2|16|TRBJ2-3|TRBD2
TGTGCCAGCAGCCGACTAGCGGGGGGGATAACAGATACGCAGTATTTT
CASSRLAGGITDTQYF
>-|TRBV2|13|TRBJ2-7|-
TGTGCCAGCAGGGAGGACAGAAACTACGAGCAGTACTTC
CASREDRNYEQYF
>few|TRBV7-9|17|TRBJ2-1|-
TGTGCCAGCAGCTTATTGTCGGAGGTGAGCTCCTACAATGAGCAGTTCTTC
CASSLLSEVSSYNEQFF
>-|TRBV9|17|TRBJ1-2|TRBD1
TGTGCCAGCAGCGTAGTAGGTTGGGCAGGGGGCGCGAGTGGCTACACCTTC
CASSVVGWAGGASGYTF
>-|TRBV5-1|14|TRBJ1-1|-
TGCGCCAGCAGCAAGGAGACAGGGAACACTGAAGCTTTCTTT
CASSKETGNTEAFF
>few|TRBV20-1|15|TRBJ2-4|TRBD1
TGCAGTGCACGGAAAGCCGGGACAGCAGGAAACATTCAGTACTTC
CSARKAGTAGNIQYF
>-|TRBV4-2|15|TRBJ2-1|-
TGTGCCAGCAGCCAAGACCCTTCGGCGAGGAATGAGCAGTTCTTC
CASSQDPSARNEQFF
>few|TRBV6-6|17|TRBJ1-5|TRBD1
TGTGCCAGCAGTATCAGGGGGCAGGGTGGGAGCAATCAGCCCCAGCATTTT
CASSIRGQGGSNQPQHF
>-|TRBV3-1|15|TRBJ2-7|TRBD1
TGTGCCAGCAGCCAGCGGACAGGGAGCTCCTACGAGCAGTACTTC
CASSQRTGSSYEQYF
>few|TRBV20-1|16|TRBJ2-5|TRBD2
TGCAGTGCTAGTCAGACTAGCGGGGGGGTTTTTGAGACCCAGTACTTC
CSASQTSGGVFETQYF